This entry is about one TCR beta chain. The target antigen is unknown. This specimen belongs to a study of cytomegalovirus exposure and HLA in healthy donors. The wider study: Early released data had tens of millions of unique TCRs, all coming from HLA-typed donors.

The PCR had 60 Vbeta and 13 Jbeta primers. The method was immunoSEQ multiplex PCR; TCRdb's version includes in-frame clones alone and lacks a portion of them. The sample yields a few hundred thousand clones, about 80% seen once. Germline assignment: CDR1 GTSNPN and CDR2 SVGIG (reference sequence). CDR3 size: 15 residues. The V gene end was trimmed by 0 bases and the J gene end by 5 bases; junction bases not matched to a gene: 3. Healthy donors of bone marrow made up the group. Overall study results and limits: As a later analysis showed, several of the most significant clusters appeared to be linked to common viral pathogens. Presence/absence analyses supposed approximately even sequencing depth among donors.

This TCR derives from a man aged 18 to 30 in good health and CMV-seronegative. Sequenced: PBMCs. This chain uses TRBV30 with TRBJ1-4; 10 bases map to TRBD1. In nucleotides, the CDR3 is TGTGCCTGGAGTGTATGGGGACAGGGGAATGAAAAACTGTTTTTT. Protein product: CAWSVWGQGNEKLFF.